The clone carrying this T cell receptor (beta chain) was seen more than once but under ten times. TCRdb ran MiXCR on the RT-PCR reads and lists one entry per CDR3 protein. The sample carries about 680,000 distinct CDR3 sequences, over 12% recorded once. J was trimmed by 8 bases and V by 1 base; bases with no gene match: 6. This CDR3 comprises 14 residues. The germline V gene encodes CDR1 MGHDK and CDR2 SYGVNS. This chain uses TRBV25-1 with TRBJ1-2; 8 bases align to TRBD1. The sample taken for sequencing was memory CD4+ T cells from blood. This clonotype was obtained from a female donor in good health, serving as a healthy control. The chain's CDR3 is CASSEWAGGGGYTF. For the CDR3, the DNA is TGTGCCAGCAGTGAATGGGCAGGGGGCGGCGGCTACACCTTC.